These 22 T cell receptor beta chains were all obtained from the same sample, sequenced in a study of T cell responses to AZD1222 COVID-19 vaccine. Here immunoSEQ multiplex PCR was the method, and the copy in TCRdb shows in-frame clones only, minus some. The table shows about 54,000 clones, with more than 70% occurring only once. The sequencing here drew on peripheral blood, taken 28 days after the second AZD1222 dose. The origin of the receptors is an adult who received the AZD1222 COVID-19 vaccine.

This chain joins TRBV6-5 and TRBJ1-2; D remains ambiguous. Per germline, CDR1 MNHEY and CDR2 SVGAGI. Trimming removed 0 bases from V and 2 bases from J, with 7 bases in between. The CDR3 contains 14 residues. CDR3: CASSYSRGNYGYTF. CDR3 DNA sequence: TGTGCCAGCAGTTACTCCCGCGGCAACTATGGCTACACCTTC.

V gene TRBV10-3 combines with J gene TRBJ2-3; no reliable D call. Germline V gives CDR1 ENHRY, CDR2 SYGVKD. This CDR3 has 12 residues. Trimming removed 0 bases from V and 6 bases from J, with 4 bases in between. CDR3: CAISESLDTQYF. The DNA of the CDR3 is TGTGCCATCAGTGAGTCACTGGATACGCAGTATTTT.

This clone was counted a few times. The J gene is TRBJ2-7, the V gene TRBV4-2, with a possible D match to TRBD1 (7 bases). CDR3 length: 15 residues. V lost 0 bases and J 3 bases, leaving 12 bases between the germline ends. The V gene's germline CDR1 is LGHNA and CDR2 YNFKEQ. The chain's CDR3 is CASSQEAGQSYEQYF. DNA for the CDR3: TGTGCCAGCAGCCAAGAGGCGGGACAGAGCTACGAGCAGTACTTC.

The chain couples TRBV11-2 to TRBJ2-7; 14 nucleotides agree with TRBD2. The CDR3 loop spans 14 amino acids. The V and J ends lost 5 bases and 5 bases, in that order; junction bases with no gene match: 2. The germline gives CDR1 SGHAT, CDR2 FQNNGV. CDR3 sequence: CASSPGLAGDEQYF. The CDR3 nucleotides are TGTGCCAGCAGCCCGGGACTAGCGGGAGACGAGCAGTACTTC.

The chain employs TRBV3-1 (or the pseudogene TRBV3-2) and TRBJ1-4; 11 nucleotides line up with TRBD1. Losses at the gene ends were 3 bases for V and 8 bases for J; bases not matched to a gene: 5. Germline V gene lookup returns CDR1 LGHDT and CDR2 YNNKEL (reference sequence). The CDR3 sequence is 15 residues long. The chain's CDR3 is CASSQGQGVAEKLFF. The CDR3 region has the DNA TGTGCCAGCAGCCAGGGACAGGGGGTAGCGGAAAAACTGTTTTTT.

The chain employs TRBV19 and TRBJ2-2, with D perhaps TRBD2 (6 bases). CDR3 size: 14 residues. The V end was cut by 4 bases, the J end by 6 bases, with 12 bases between. In germline, CDR1 is LNHDA, CDR2 SQIVND (reference sequence). CDR3 region: CASSNAGPSGELFF. The DNA for the CDR3 is TGTGCCAGTAGTAATGCGGGGCCATCCGGGGAGCTGTTTTTT. Using reference TRBV19 and TRBJ2-2 for the parts outside the CDR3, the full variable domain is DGGITQSPKYLFRKEGQNVTLSCEQNLNHDAMYWYRQDPGQGLRLIYYSQIVNDFQKGDIAEGYSVSREKKESFPLTVTSAQKNPTAFYLCASSNAGPSGELFFGEGSRLTVL.

The V gene is TRBV9, the J gene TRBJ1-6; TRBD1 might be the D (6 bases). Germline CDR1 SGDLS, CDR2 YYNGEE. V was cut by 2 bases and J by 8 bases, with 11 bases left in between. The length of the CDR3 is 14 residues. The CDR3 nucleotides read TGTGCCAGCAGCGTGCGACAGGCGGATTCACCCCTCCACTTT. Translation gives CASSVRQADSPLHF.

This clone occurred a few times. The V call is TRBV18, the J call TRBJ1-5; D unclear. Germline CDR1 KGHSH, CDR2 LQKENI. This CDR3 contains 14 residues. V was cut by 2 bases and J by 10 bases, with 15 bases left in between. The chain's CDR3 is CASSPNGILDPQHF. Here the CDR3 DNA reads TGTGCCAGCTCACCAAATGGTATTTTGGATCCCCAGCATTTT. Drawing the rest from reference TRBV18 and TRBJ1-5, the complete variable domain is NAGVMQNPRHLVRRRGQEARLRCSPMKGHSHVYWYRQLPEEGLKFMVYLQKENIIDESGMPKERFSAEFPKEGPSILRIQQVVRGDSAAYFCASSPNGILDPQHFGDGTRLSIL.

This chain connects TRBV4-2 to TRBJ1-4; D gene unclear. V lost 0 bases, J lost 7 bases, and 12 bases lay in between. The germline CDR1 and CDR2 sequences are LGHNA and YNFKEQ. CDR3 length: 15 amino acids. This CDR3 is CASSQEEMWGEKLFF. In DNA form, the CDR3 reads TGTGCCAGCAGCCAAGAAGAGATGTGGGGTGAAAAACTGTTTTTT.

The genes are TRBV15 and TRBJ2-1; a weak D match, TRBD2 (6 bases). This CDR3 is built from 15 residues. With 5 bases removed from V and 8 bases from J, the gap between germline ends came to 19 bases. Germline V CDR1 and CDR2: LNHNV, YYDKDF (reference sequence). CDR3 loop: CATSEGGVLRDEQFF. CDR3 in DNA: TGTGCCACCAGCGAGGGCGGGGTCCTCCGCGATGAGCAGTTCTTC. The full variable domain, its missing parts supplied by reference TRBV15 and TRBJ2-1, is DAMVIQNPRYQVTQFGKPVTLSCSQTLNHNVMYWYQQKSSQAPKLLFHYYDKDFNNEADTPDNFQSRRPNTSFCFLDIRSPGLGDTAMYLCATSEGGVLRDEQFFGPGTRLTVL.

The gene calls are TRBV5-1 and TRBJ1-2; D ambiguous. V shed 4 bases and J shed 4 bases, with 8 bases lying between them. There are 12 residues in the CDR3. Germline loops: CDR1 SGHRS, CDR2 YFSETQ. CDR3 sequence (DNA): TGCGCCAGCAGCGAGCAGTCCTATGGCTACACCTTC. Its protein is CASSEQSYGYTF.

The rearrangement uses TRBV10-2 and TRBJ1-1, with no clear D. Germline values: CDR1 WSHSY, CDR2 SAAADI. V lost 9 bases to trimming and J lost 6 bases, with 17 bases between them. This CDR3 has 13 residues. CDR3 amino acids: CASRLPGVPEAFF. CDR3 nucleotide sequence: TGCGCCAGTAGGCTGCCCGGGGTCCCTGAAGCTTTCTTT.

The chain joins TRBV19 to TRBJ2-1; D may be TRBD2 (6 bases). This CDR3 has 15 amino acids. Deletions cut 7 bases from V and 6 bases from J, with 19 bases between. Germline CDR1 and CDR2: LNHDA and SQIVND (reference sequence). Written as DNA, the CDR3 is TGTGCCAGTACCCAGGGACTCGGTGTAGGCAATGAGCAGTTCTTC. Translating it yields CASTQGLGVGNEQFF.

This chain uses TRBV12-3 or TRBV12-4 with TRBJ1-6; D gene ambiguous. The CDR3 length is 12 residues. Trimming shortened V by 1 base and J by 10 bases, and 5 bases separated the two germline ends. The CDR3 DNA sequence: TGTGCCAGCAGTTTAGAAGGCTCACCCCTCCACTTT. This encodes CASSLEGSPLHF.

This clone was seen a few times. The V call is TRBV4-1, the J call TRBJ2-7; 11 bases are a match to TRBD2. The CDR3 spans 16 residues. After removal of 1 base from V and 4 bases from J, the junction contained 6 bases not matched to a gene. Germline CDR1 MGHRA, CDR2 YSYEKL. CDR3: CASSQALAGDKYEQYF. CDR3 DNA sequence: TGCGCCAGCAGCCAAGCACTAGCGGGAGACAAGTACGAGCAGTACTTC.

This clone came up once. This chain links TRBV21-1 with TRBJ2-4; the table assigns TRBD1, which was not confirmed against the DNA. TRBV21-1 is a pseudogene locus. This CDR3 spans 18 amino acids. CDR3 amino acids: CASPTGTELEDAKNIQYF. The CDR3 DNA reads as TGTGCCAGCCCAACCGGGACAGAGCTGGAGGATGCCAAAAACATTCAGTACTTC.

The rearrangement uses TRBV11-2 and TRBJ2-1; 7 bases line up with TRBD2. The V segment lost 5 bases and the J segment 1 base; nucleotides outside the gene matches: 8. CDR3 size: 16 residues. Germline CDR1 reads SGHAT; CDR2 reads FQNNGV. DNA of the CDR3: TGTGCCAGCAGCCCCCTACACGGGAGGTCCTACAATGAGCAGTTCTTC. Its protein is CASSPLHGRSYNEQFF.

This chain links TRBV7-9 with TRBJ1-1; no clear D gene. CDR1 is SEHNR and CDR2 is FQNEAQ in the germline V gene (reference sequence). This CDR3 has 13 amino acids. The V gene lost 1 base and the J gene lost 1 base, with 4 bases spanning the gap. The CDR3, as DNA: TGTGCCAGCAGCTTAGAACAGAACACTGAAGCTTTCTTT. It encodes CASSLEQNTEAFF.

This clone has just a few counts. The V and J genes are TRBV6-2 or TRBV6-3 and TRBJ2-7; 9 nucleotides align to TRBD2. Germline CDR1 reads MNHEY; CDR2 reads SVGEGT. Trimming at V came to 0 bases and at J to 0 bases, leaving 0 bases not matched to a gene. CDR3 length equals 15 residues. In DNA, the CDR3 is TGTGCCAGCAGTTACTCTAGCGGGAGCTCCTACGAGCAGTACTTC. Protein: CASSYSSGSSYEQYF.

The chain employs TRBV7-2 and TRBJ1-2; D is perhaps TRBD1 (5 bases). Germline CDR1 SGHTA, CDR2 FQGNSA. This CDR3 has 14 amino acids. Deletions cut 1 base from V and 6 bases from J, with 12 bases between. The CDR3 spells CASSLDQGSDGYTF. Here the CDR3 DNA reads TGTGCCAGCAGCTTAGATCAGGGTTCTGATGGCTACACCTTC.

The rearrangement joins TRBV7-6 to TRBJ1-6; the match to TRBD1 covers 7 bases. Germline V gene data show CDR1 as SGHVS and CDR2 as FNYEAQ. Unmatched junction bases numbered 9, after V lost 5 bases and J lost 8 bases. This CDR3 comprises 15 residues. CDR3 bases: TGTGCCAGCAGCATATACTCCAGGGGGGATTCACCCCTCCACTTT. Translated: CASSIYSRGDSPLHF.

This clone occurred a few times. The genes are TRBV4-1 and TRBJ2-3; the D gene is possibly TRBD2 (6 bases). The CDR3 loop spans 17 amino acids. Per the germline V gene, CDR1 is MGHRA and CDR2 is YSYEKL. Trimming took 1 base from V and 1 from J, leaving 15 bases between them. The CDR3 nucleotides read TGCGCCAGCAGCCAAGCCCCCCTTAGCGGACGCACAGATACGCAGTATTTT. Its protein product is CASSQAPLSGRTDTQYF.